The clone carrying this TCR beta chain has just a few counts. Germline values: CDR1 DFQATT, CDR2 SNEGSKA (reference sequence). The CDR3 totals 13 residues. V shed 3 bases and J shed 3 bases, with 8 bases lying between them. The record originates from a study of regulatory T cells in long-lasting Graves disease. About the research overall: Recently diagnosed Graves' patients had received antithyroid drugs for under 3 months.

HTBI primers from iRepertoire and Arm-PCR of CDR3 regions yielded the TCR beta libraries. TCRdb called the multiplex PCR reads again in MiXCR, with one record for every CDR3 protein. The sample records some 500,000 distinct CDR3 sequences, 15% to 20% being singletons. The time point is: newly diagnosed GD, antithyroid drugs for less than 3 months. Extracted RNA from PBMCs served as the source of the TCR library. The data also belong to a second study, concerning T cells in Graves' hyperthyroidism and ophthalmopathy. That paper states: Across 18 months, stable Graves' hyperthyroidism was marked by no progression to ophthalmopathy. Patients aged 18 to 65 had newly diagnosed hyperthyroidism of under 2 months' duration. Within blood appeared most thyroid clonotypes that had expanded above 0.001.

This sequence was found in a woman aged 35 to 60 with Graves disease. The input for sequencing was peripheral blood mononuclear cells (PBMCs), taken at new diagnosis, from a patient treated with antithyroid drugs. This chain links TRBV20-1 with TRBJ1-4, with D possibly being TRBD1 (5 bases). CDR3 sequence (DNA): TGCAGTGCTAGGGCGGGGGCTAATGAAAAACTGTTTTTT. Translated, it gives CSARAGANEKLFF.